The 10 T cell receptor beta chains below all came from one sample that was sequenced in a study of shared clonotypes between healthy human individuals. Profiling relied on immunoSEQ multiplex PCR, and the TCRdb table lists in-frame clones only, not all of them. This sample has over 850,000 clones; 78% occur once, and the top ten carry 0.55% to 0.7%. The sample comprised memory CD4+ T cells from PBMCs. Regarding subset: CD45RA-negative fraction. The receptors here all came from a young man in good health. Some clones in this sample may be carry-over from other donors' samples.

V is TRBV28 and J is TRBJ2-2, with 10 positions matching TRBD1. CDR1 and CDR2 from the germline V gene are MDHEN and SYDVKM. The CDR3 runs to 18 residues. CDR3 sequence (DNA): TGTGCGATTCGACCGGGACAGGGGAGAGGGGGAAACACCGGGGAGCTGTTTTTT. Amino acid sequence: CAIRPGQGRGGNTGELFF.

The V gene is TRBV7-2, the J gene TRBJ1-1; weak D call: TRBD1 (5 bases). Germline CDR1 is SGHTA and CDR2 is FQGNSA. V lost 5 bases and J 1 base, leaving 11 bases between the germline ends. This CDR3 is 14 amino acids long. CDR3 nucleotide sequence: TGTGCCAGCAGCGCGGGACCGAGGAACACTGAAGCTTTCTTT. Its protein product is CASSAGPRNTEAFF.

This rearrangement joins TRBV6-6 to TRBJ2-3; D is perhaps TRBD2 (6 bases). Germline V gene sequence: CDR1 MNHNY, CDR2 SVGAGI (reference sequence). This CDR3 is built from 15 residues. The germline V and J ends were trimmed by 4 bases and 3 bases, with 14 bases remaining between them. CDR3 protein: CASSFGGGETDTQYF. CDR3 nucleotide sequence: TGTGCCAGCAGTTTTGGAGGAGGGGAAACAGATACGCAGTATTTT.

The rearrangement links TRBV6-5 to TRBJ1-2; 7 positions match TRBD1. Germline lookup yields CDR1 MNHEY and CDR2 SVGAGI. J was trimmed by 7 bases and V by 6 bases; bases with no gene match: 14. CDR3 size: 15 residues. The CDR3 sequence: CASSRRVTGTGGYTF. In DNA, the CDR3 is TGTGCCAGCAGCCGACGAGTGACAGGGACGGGTGGCTACACCTTC.

The V gene is TRBV28, the J gene TRBJ2-5; D is possibly TRBD1 (6 bases). V lost 4 bases and J 1 base, leaving 13 bases between the germline ends. CDR1 is MDHEN, CDR2 SYDVKM, per germline. The CDR3 contains 15 residues. The CDR3 spells CASSSAGAGQETQYF. Here the CDR3 DNA reads TGTGCCAGCAGTTCCGCAGGGGCTGGCCAAGAGACCCAGTACTTC.

Details on this clone: Other DNA sequences within the sample encode an identical CDR3. The rearrangement uses TRBV5-1 and TRBJ2-5, with D maybe TRBD1 (6 bases). This CDR3 is 13 amino acids long. V shed 4 bases and J shed 5 bases, with 12 bases lying between them. Germline V gene data show CDR1 as SGHRS and CDR2 as YFSETQ. This CDR3 reads CASSQGQGETQYF. Here the CDR3 DNA reads TGCGCCAGCAGCCAGGGGCAGGGGGAGACCCAGTACTTC.

The chain recombines TRBV7-9 with TRBJ2-7; TRBD2 might be the D (6 bases). V was pared by 5 bases and J by 5 bases, with 13 bases between. CDR1 is SEHNR, CDR2 FQNEAQ, per germline (reference sequence). This CDR3 has 13 residues. The CDR3 protein is CASSGRWGNEQYF. The DNA for the CDR3 is TGTGCCAGCAGCGGGAGGTGGGGAAACGAGCAGTACTTC.

The chain uses TRBV7-7 and TRBJ2-3, with unresolved D. Germline CDR1 reads SSHAT; CDR2 reads FNYEAQ (reference sequence). Trimming removed 1 base from V and 3 bases from J, with 14 bases in between. This CDR3 region has 16 residues. The CDR3 region is CASSLGVNSGTDTQYF. DNA for the CDR3: TGTGCCAGCAGCTTAGGAGTAAATTCCGGGACAGATACGCAGTATTTT.

A note on this clone: A much larger clone differs from this one at a single base, so this may be a read error. The V gene is TRBV7-8, the J gene TRBJ2-5; 7 bases map to TRBD1. The J call is doubtful: the DNA matches TRBJ2-7 better. This CDR3 is 13 amino acids long. Germline-derived CDR1 and CDR2 are SGHVS and FQNEAQ. The CDR3 region is CASSWGQTYEQYF. The CDR3 DNA reads TGTGCCAGCAGCTGGGGACAGACCTACGAGCAGTACTTC.

The chain has TRBV29-1 and TRBJ2-5; weak D call: TRBD1 (6 bases). The V gene lost 1 base and the J gene lost 1 base, with 13 bases spanning the gap. The germline CDR1 and CDR2 sequences are SQVTM and ANQGSEA. The length of the CDR3 is 15 residues. The DNA of the CDR3 is TGCAGCGTTGAAGGAGGGACAAGACGCCAAGAGACCCAGTACTTC. This translates into CSVEGGTRRQETQYF.